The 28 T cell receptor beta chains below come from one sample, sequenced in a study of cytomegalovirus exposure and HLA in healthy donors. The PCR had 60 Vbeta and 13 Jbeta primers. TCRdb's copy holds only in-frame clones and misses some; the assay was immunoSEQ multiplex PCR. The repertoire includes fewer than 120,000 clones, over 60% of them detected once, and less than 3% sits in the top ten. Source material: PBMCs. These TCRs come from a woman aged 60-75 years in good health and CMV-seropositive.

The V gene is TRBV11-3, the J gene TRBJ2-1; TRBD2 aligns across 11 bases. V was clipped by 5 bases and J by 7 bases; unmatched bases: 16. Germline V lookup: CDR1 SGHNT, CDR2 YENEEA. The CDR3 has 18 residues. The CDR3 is CASSPGLIAGGGENEQFF. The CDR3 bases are TGTGCCAGCAGCCCCGGTTTAATAGCGGGAGGGGGGGAGAATGAGCAGTTCTTC.

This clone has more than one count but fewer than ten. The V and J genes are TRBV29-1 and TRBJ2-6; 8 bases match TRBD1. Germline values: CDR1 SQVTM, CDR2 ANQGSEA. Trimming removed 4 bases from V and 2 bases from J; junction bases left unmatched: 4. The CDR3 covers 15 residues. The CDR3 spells CSVVGQGTGANVLTF. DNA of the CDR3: TGCAGCGTTGTTGGACAGGGAACTGGGGCCAACGTCCTGACTTTC.

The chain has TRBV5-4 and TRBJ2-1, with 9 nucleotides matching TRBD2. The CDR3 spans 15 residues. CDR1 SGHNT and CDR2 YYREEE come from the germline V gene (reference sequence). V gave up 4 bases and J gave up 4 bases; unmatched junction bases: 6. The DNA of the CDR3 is TGTGCCAGCAGCGAGACTAGCGGACCTTACAATGAGCAGTTCTTC. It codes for CASSETSGPYNEQFF.

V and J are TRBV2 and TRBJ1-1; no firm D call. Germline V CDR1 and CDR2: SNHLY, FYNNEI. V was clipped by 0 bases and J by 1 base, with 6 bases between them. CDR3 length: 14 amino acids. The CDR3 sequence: CASSEAPGNTEAFF. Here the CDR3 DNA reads TGTGCCAGCAGTGAAGCTCCCGGGAACACTGAAGCTTTCTTT.

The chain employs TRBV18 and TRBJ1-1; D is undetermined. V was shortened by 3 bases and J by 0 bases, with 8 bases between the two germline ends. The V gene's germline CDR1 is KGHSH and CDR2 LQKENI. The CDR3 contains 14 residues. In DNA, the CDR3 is TGTGCCAGCTCACCTGTCAGTATGAACACTGAAGCTTTCTTT. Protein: CASSPVSMNTEAFF.

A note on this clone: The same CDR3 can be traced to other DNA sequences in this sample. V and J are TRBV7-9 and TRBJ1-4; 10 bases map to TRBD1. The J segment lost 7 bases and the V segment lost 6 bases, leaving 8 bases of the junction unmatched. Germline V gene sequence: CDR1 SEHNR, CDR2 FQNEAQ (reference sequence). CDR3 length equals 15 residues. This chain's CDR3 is CASRPLTGGGEKLFF. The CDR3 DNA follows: TGTGCCAGCAGACCGTTGACAGGGGGCGGTGAAAAACTGTTTTTT.

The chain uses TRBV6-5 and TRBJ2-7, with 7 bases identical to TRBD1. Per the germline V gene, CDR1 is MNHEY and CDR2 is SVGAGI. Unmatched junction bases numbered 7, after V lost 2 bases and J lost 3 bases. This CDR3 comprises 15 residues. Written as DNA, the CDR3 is TGTGCCAGCAGTTACGGGGCAGGGGGAGTCTACGAGCAGTACTTC. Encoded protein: CASSYGAGGVYEQYF.

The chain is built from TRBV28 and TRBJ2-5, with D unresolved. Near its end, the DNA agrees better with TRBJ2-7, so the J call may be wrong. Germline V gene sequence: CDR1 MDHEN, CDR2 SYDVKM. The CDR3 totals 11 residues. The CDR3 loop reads CASTTSYEQYF. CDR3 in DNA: TGTGCCAGCACTACGAGTTACGAGCAGTACTTC.

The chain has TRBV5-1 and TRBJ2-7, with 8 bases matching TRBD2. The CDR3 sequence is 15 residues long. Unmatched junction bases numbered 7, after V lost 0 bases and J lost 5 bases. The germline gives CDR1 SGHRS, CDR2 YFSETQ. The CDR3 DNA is TGCGCCAGCAGCTTGGACGGGAGGGCCGTGGACGAGCAGTACTTC. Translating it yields CASSLDGRAVDEQYF.

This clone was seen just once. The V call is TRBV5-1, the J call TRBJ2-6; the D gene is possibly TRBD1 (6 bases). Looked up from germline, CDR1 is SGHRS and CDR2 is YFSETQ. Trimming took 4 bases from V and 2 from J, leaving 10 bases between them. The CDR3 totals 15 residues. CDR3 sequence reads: CASSPQGTGANVLTF. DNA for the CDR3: TGCGCCAGCAGCCCCCAGGGGACTGGGGCCAACGTCCTGACTTTC.

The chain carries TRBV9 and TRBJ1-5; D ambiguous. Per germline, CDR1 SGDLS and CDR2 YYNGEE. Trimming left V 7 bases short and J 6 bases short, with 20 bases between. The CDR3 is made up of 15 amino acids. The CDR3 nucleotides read TGTGCCAGCGGCCGCTTAATATCGGGTAGTCAGCCCCAGCATTTT. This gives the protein CASGRLISGSQPQHF.

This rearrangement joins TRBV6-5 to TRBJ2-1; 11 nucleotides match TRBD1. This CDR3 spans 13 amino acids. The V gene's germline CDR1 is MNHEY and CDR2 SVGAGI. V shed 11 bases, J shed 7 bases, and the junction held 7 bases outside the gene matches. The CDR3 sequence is CASTGTGGNEQFF. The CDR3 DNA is TGTGCCTCGACCGGGACAGGGGGAAATGAGCAGTTCTTC.

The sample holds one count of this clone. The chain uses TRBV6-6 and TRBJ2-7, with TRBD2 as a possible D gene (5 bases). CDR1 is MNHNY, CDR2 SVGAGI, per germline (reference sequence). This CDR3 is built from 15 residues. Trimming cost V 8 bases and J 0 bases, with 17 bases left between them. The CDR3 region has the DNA TGTGCCAGCTTTGGAGGCTACCTCCCCTCCTACGAGCAGTACTTC. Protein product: CASFGGYLPSYEQYF.

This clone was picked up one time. This chain's CDR3 is CATIRQGSSYEQYF. The CDR3 DNA follows: TGTGCCACCATCCGACAGGGGAGCTCCTACGAGCAGTACTTC. The rearrangement uses TRBV6-1 and TRBJ2-7; the match to TRBD1 covers 8 bases. The germline V gene encodes CDR1 MNHNS and CDR2 SASEGT. V shed 10 bases and J 0 bases; nucleotides not matched to a gene: 8. The CDR3 spans 14 residues.

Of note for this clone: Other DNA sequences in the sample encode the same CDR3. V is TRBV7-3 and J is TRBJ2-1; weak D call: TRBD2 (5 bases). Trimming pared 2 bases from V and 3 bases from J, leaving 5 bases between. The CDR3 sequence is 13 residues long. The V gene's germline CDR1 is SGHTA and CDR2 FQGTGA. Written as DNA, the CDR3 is TGTGCCAGCAGCTTAGGGAGCTACAATGAGCAGTTCTTC. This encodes CASSLGSYNEQFF.

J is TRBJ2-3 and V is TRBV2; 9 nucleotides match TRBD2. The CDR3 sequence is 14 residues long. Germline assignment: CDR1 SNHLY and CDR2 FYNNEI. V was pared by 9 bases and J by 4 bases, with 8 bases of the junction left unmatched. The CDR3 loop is CASTLSGRSDTQYF. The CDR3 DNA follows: TGTGCCAGTACGCTCAGCGGGAGGTCAGATACGCAGTATTTT.

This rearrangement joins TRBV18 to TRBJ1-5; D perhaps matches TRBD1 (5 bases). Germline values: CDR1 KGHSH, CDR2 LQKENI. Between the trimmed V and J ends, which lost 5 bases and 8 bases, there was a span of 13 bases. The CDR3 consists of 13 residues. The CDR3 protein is CASSIDSQEPQHF. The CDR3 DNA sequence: TGTGCCAGCTCAATTGACAGCCAGGAGCCCCAGCATTTT.

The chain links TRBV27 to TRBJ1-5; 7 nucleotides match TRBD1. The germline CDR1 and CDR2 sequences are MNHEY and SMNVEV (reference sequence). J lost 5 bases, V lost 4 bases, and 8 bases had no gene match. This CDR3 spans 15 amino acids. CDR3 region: CASSSHRGRDQPQHF. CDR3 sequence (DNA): TGTGCCAGCAGTTCACACAGGGGCAGGGATCAGCCCCAGCATTTT.

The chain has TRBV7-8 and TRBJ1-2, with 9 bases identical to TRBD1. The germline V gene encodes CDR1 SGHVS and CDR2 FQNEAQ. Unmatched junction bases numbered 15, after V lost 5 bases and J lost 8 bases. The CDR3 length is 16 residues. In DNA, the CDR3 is TGTGCCAGCAGCCCCCAGGGGGGACAGGGATTGGGAGGCTACACCTTC. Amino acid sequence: CASSPQGGQGLGGYTF.

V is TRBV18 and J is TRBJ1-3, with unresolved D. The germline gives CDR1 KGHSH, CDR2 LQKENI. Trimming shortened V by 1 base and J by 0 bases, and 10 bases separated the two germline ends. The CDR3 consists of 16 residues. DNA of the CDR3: TGTGCCAGCTCACCACGTGCAGATATCTCTGGAAACACCATATATTTT. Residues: CASSPRADISGNTIYF.

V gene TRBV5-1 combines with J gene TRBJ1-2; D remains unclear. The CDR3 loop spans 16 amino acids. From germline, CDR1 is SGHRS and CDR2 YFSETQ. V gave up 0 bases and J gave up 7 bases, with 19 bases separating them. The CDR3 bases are TGCGCCAGCAGCTTGGCTTTGGGCCCACCTACTCTTGGCTACACCTTC. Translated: CASSLALGPPTLGYTF.

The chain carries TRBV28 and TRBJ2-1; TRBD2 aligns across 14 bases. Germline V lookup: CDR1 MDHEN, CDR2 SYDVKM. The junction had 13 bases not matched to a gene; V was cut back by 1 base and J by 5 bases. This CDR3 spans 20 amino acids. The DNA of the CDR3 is TGTGCCAGCAGTTTATCTGGGGGCGGACTAGCGGGAGGCCTTCACAATGAGCAGTTCTTC. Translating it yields CASSLSGGGLAGGLHNEQFF.

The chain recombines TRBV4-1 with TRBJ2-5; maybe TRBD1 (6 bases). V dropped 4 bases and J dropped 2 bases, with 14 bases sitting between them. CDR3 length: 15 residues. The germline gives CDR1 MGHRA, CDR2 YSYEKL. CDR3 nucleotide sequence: TGCGCCAGCAGCCGGGTGAGGGGGAGTCAAGAGACCCAGTACTTC. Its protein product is CASSRVRGSQETQYF.

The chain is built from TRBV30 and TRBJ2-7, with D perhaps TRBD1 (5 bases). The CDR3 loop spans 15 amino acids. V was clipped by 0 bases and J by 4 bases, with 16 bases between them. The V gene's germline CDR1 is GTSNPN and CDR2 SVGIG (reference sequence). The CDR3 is CAWSVRWARGYEQYF. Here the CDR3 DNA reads TGTGCCTGGAGTGTAAGGTGGGCTAGGGGTTACGAGCAGTACTTC.

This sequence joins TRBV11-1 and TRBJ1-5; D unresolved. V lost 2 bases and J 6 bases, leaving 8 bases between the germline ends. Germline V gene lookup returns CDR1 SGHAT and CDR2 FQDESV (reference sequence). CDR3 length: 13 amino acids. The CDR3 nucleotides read TGTGCCAGCAGCTTATCAGGATCTCAGCCCCAGCATTTT. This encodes CASSLSGSQPQHF.

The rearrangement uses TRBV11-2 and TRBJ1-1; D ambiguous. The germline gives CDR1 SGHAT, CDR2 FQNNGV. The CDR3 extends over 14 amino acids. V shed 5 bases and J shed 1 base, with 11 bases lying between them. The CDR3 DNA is TGTGCCAGCAGCACATACACGCAGAACACTGAAGCTTTCTTT. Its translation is CASSTYTQNTEAFF. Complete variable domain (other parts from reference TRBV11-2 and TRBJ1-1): EAGVAQSPRYKIIEKRQSVAFWCNPISGHATLYWYQQILGQGPKLLIQFQNNGVVDDSQLPKDRFSAERLKGVDSTLKIQPAKLEDSAVYLCASSTYTQNTEAFFGQGTRLTVV.

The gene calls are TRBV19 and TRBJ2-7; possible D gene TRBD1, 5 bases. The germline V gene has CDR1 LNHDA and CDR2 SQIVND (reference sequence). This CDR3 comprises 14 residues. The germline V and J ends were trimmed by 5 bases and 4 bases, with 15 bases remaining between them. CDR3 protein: CASSVAGSGYEQYF. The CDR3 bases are TGTGCCAGTAGTGTGGCAGGGTCAGGATACGAGCAGTACTTC.

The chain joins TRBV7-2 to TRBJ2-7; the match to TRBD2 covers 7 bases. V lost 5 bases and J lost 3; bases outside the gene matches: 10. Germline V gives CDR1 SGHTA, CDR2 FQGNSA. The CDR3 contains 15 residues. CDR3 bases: TGTGCCAGCAGCGAACTAGCGAGACACTACTACGAGCAGTACTTC. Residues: CASSELARHYYEQYF.